The T cell receptor beta chain described here comes from a study of early T cells in non-severe SARS-CoV-2 infection. Study summary: RNA in bulk from unsorted whole blood was sequenced, and chains were unpaired.

Tagging with unique molecular identifiers was applied to individual cDNA molecules. TCRdb reprocessed the 5' RACE reads via MiXCR and lists one record per CDR3 protein. The data contain 40,000 or so distinct CDR3 sequences, 5.8% of them seen just once; the ten biggest clones take up 7% to 9.5%. This clonotype was picked up many times. This CDR3 spans 16 amino acids. The V segment lost 6 bases and the J segment 9 bases; nucleotides outside the gene matches: 16. The germline V gene has CDR1 MNHNY and CDR2 SVGAGI (reference sequence). This clonotype originated in an adult who was a healthcare worker with PCR-confirmed SARS-CoV-2 infection or an uninfected control (not recorded which). The chain joins TRBV6-6 to TRBJ2-1; 8 bases are shared with TRBD2. The sequencing input was whole blood. CDR3 residues: CASSPMAVAGSIEQFF. In DNA form, the CDR3 reads TGTGCCAGCAGCCCGATGGCGGTAGCGGGAAGTATTGAGCAGTTCTTC.